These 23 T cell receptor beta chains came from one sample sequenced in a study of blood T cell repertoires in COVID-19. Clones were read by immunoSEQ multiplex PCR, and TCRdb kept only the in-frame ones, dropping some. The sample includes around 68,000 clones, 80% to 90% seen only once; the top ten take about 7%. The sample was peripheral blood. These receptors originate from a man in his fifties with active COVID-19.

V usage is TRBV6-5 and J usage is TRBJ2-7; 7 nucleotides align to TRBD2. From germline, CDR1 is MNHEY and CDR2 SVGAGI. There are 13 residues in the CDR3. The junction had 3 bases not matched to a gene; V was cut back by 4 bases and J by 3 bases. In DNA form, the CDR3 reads TGTGCCAGCAGTTCTAGCGGCCACTACGAGCAGTACTTC. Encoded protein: CASSSSGHYEQYF.

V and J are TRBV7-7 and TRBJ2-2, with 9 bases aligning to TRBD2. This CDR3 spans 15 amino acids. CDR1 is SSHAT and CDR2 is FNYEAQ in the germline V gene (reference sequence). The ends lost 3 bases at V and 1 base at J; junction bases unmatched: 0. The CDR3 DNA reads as TGTGCCAGCAGCTTGACTAGCGGGAACACCGGGGAGCTGTTTTTT. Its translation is CASSLTSGNTGELFF.

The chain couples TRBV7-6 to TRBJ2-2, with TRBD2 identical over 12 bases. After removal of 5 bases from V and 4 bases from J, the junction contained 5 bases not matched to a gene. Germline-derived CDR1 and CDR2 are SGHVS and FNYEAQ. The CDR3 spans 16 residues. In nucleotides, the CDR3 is TGTGCCAGCAGCGCTAGCGGGGGGGCCTCCACCGGGGAGCTGTTTTTT. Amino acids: CASSASGGASTGELFF.

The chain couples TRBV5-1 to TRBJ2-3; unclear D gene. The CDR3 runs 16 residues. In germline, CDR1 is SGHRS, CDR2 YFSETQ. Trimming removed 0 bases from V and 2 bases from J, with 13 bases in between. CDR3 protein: CASSLDAGFATDTQYF. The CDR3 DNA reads TGCGCCAGCAGCTTGGATGCCGGTTTTGCCACAGATACGCAGTATTTT.

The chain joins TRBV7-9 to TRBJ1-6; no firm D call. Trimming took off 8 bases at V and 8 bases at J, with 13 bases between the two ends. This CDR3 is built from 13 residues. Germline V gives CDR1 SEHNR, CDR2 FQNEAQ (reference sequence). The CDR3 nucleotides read TGTGCCAGCCGGGGAGGTCTGGATTCACCCCTCCACTTT. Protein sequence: CASRGGLDSPLHF.

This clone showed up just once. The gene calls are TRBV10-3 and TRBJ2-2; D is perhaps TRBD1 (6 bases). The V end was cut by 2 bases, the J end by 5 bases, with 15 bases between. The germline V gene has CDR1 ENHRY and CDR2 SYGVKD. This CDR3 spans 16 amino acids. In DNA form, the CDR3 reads TGTGCCATCAGTGAGAGAGGCACAGGGTTGACCGGGGAGCTGTTTTTT. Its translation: CAISERGTGLTGELFF.

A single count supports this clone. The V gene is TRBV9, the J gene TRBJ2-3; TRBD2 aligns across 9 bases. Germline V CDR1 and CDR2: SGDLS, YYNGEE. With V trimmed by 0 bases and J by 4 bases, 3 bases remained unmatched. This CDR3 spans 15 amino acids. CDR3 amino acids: CASSVAGLAPDTQYF. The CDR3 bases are TGTGCCAGCAGCGTAGCCGGACTAGCGCCAGATACGCAGTATTTT.

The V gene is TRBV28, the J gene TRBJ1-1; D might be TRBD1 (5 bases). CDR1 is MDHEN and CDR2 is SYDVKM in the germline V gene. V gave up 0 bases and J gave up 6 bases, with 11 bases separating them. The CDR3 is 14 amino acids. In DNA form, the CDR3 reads TGTGCCAGCAGTTTATGGCAGGGCTCGCCTGAAGCTTTCTTT. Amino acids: CASSLWQGSPEAFF. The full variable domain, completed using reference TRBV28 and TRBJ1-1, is DVKVTQSSRYLVKRTGEKVFLECVQDMDHENMFWYRQDPGLGLRLIYFSYDVKMKEKGDIPEGYSVSREKKERFSLILESASTNQTSMYLCASSLWQGSPEAFFGQGTRLTVV.

The CDR3 protein is CASSEASGPEQYF. CDR3 nucleotide sequence: TGTGCCAGCAGTGAGGCTAGCGGCCCCGAGCAGTACTTC. The chain couples TRBV2 to TRBJ2-7, with 7 bases lining up with TRBD2. J gave up 6 bases and V 3 bases, and 5 bases lay outside the gene matches. This CDR3 contains 13 residues. Germline CDR1 reads SNHLY; CDR2 reads FYNNEI.

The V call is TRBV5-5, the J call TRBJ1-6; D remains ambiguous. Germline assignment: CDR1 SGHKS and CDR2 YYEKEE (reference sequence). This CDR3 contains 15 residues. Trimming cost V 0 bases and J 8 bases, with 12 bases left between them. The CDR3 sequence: CASSLGGLGDSPLHF. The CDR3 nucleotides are TGTGCCAGCAGCTTGGGAGGGCTTGGGGATTCACCCCTCCACTTT.

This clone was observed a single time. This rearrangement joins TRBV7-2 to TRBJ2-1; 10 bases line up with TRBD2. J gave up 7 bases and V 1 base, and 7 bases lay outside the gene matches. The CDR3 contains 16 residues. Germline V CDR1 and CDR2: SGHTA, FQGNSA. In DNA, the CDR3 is TGTGCCAGCAGCTTAGTAGCAGCGGGAGGGCCGAATGAGCAGTTCTTC. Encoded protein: CASSLVAAGGPNEQFF.

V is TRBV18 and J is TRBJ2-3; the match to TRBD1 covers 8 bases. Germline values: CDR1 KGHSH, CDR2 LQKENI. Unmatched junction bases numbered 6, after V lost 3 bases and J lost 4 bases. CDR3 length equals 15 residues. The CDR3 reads CASSPIRGQADTQYF. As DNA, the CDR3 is TGTGCCAGCTCACCTATCAGGGGGCAGGCAGATACGCAGTATTTT.

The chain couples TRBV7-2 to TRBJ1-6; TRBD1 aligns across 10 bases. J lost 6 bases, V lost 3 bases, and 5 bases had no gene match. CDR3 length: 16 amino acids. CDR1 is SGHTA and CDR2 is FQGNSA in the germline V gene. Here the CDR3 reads CASSFRQGASNSPLHF. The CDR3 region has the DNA TGTGCCAGCAGCTTTAGACAGGGGGCAAGTAATTCACCCCTCCACTTT.

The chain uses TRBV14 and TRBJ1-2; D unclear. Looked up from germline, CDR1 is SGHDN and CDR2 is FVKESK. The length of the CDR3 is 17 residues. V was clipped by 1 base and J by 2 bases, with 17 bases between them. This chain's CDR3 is CASSQGGSIKRNYGYTF. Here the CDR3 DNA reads TGTGCCAGCAGCCAAGGAGGGTCTATTAAACGAAACTATGGCTACACCTTC.

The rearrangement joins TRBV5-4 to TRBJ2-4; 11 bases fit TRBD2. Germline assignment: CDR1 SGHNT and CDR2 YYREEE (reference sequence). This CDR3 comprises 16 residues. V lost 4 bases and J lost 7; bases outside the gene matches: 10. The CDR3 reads CASSLRTSGPQNIQYF. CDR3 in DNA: TGTGCCAGCAGCCTTCGGACTAGCGGGCCCCAGAACATTCAGTACTTC.

The CDR3 spells CASSTLSSGVGEQYF. The CDR3 region has the DNA TGTGCCAGTAGTACTCTGTCTAGCGGGGTAGGCGAGCAGTACTTC. V gene TRBV19 combines with J gene TRBJ2-7; the match to TRBD2 covers 9 bases. CDR3 length: 15 residues. Losses at the gene ends were 4 bases for V and 6 bases for J; bases not matched to a gene: 10. Germline CDR1 LNHDA, CDR2 SQIVND (reference sequence).

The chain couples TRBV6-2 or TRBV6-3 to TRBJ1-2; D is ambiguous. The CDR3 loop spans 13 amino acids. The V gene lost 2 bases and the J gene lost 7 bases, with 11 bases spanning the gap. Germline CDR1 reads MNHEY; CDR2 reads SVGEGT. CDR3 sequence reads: CASSYNEATGYTF. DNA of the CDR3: TGTGCCAGCAGTTACAACGAAGCAACTGGCTACACCTTC.

The CDR3 DNA is TGTGCCAGCAGCTTAAGTGCGCAGGGGGACACCGGGGAGCTGTTTTTT. Translated: CASSLSAQGDTGELFF. This chain joins TRBV11-2 and TRBJ2-2; 7 nucleotides line up with TRBD1. CDR3 length: 16 residues. J was trimmed by 3 bases and V by 2 bases; bases with no gene match: 6. Germline CDR1 and CDR2: SGHAT and FQNNGV. Based on the CDR3 plus reference TRBV11-2 and TRBJ2-2, the full variable domain is EAGVAQSPRYKIIEKRQSVAFWCNPISGHATLYWYQQILGQGPKLLIQFQNNGVVDDSQLPKDRFSAERLKGVDSTLKIQPAKLEDSAVYLCASSLSAQGDTGELFFGEGSRLTVL.

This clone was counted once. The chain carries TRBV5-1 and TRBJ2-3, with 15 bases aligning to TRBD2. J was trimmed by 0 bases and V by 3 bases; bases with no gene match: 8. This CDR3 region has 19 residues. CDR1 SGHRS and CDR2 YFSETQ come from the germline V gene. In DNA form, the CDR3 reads TGCGCCAGCAGCTCCGGACTAGCGGGGGGGTCGCCTAGCACAGATACGCAGTATTTT. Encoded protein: CASSSGLAGGSPSTDTQYF.

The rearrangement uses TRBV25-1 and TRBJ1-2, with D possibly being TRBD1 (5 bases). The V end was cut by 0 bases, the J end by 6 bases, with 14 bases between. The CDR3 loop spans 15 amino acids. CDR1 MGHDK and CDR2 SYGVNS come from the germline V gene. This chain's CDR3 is CASSEYGGGLNGYTF. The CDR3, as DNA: TGTGCCAGCAGTGAATATGGGGGAGGGTTAAATGGCTACACCTTC.

CDR3 sequence: CASSPYWATDTQYF. The CDR3 nucleotides are TGTGCCAGCTCACCTTATTGGGCTACAGATACGCAGTATTTT. V and J are TRBV18 and TRBJ2-3; D gene ambiguous. Germline assignment: CDR1 KGHSH and CDR2 LQKENI. The CDR3 totals 14 residues. Trimming pared 3 bases from V and 3 bases from J, leaving 10 bases between.

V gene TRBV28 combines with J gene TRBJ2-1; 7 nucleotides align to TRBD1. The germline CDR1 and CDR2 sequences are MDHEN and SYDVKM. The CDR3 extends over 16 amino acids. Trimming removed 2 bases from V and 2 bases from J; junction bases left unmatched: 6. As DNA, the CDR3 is TGTGCCAGCAGTTTAAGGCAGGGGGAACCCTACAATGAGCAGTTCTTC. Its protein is CASSLRQGEPYNEQFF.

The DNA for the CDR3 is TGTGCCAGCAGCTTAAAGGGGGACAATGAGCAGTTCTTC. Amino acid sequence: CASSLKGDNEQFF. The chain combines TRBV7-3 with TRBJ2-1; the D gene is possibly TRBD1 (6 bases). The V gene lost 1 base and the J gene lost 5 bases, with 6 bases spanning the gap. CDR3 length: 13 residues. CDR1 is SGHTA and CDR2 is FQGTGA in the germline V gene.